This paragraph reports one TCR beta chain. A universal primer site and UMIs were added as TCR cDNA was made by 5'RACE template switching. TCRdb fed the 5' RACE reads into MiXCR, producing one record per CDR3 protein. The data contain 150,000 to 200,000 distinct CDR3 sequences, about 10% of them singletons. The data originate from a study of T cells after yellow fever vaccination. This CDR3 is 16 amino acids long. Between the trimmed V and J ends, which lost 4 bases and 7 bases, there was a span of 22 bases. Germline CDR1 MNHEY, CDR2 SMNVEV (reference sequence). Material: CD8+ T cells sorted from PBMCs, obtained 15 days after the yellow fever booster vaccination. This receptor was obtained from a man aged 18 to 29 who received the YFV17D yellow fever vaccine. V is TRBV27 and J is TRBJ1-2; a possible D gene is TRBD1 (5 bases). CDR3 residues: CASSSGMLGVVRGYTF. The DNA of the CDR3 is TGTGCCAGCAGTTCCGGGATGTTGGGGGTTGTGCGTGGCTACACCTTC.